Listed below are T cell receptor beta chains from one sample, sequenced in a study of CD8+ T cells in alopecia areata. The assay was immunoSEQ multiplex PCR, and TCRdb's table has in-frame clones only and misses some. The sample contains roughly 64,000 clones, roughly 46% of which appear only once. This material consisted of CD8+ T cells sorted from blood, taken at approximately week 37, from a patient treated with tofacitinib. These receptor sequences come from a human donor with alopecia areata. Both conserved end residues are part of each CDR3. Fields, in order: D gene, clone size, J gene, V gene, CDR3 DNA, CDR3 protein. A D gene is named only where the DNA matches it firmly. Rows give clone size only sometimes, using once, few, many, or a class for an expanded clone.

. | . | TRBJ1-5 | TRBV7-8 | TGTGCCAGCAGCCTGGGGCTGGGGAATCAGCCCCAGCATTTT | CASSLGLGNQPQHF
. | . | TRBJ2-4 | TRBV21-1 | TGTGCCAGCAGCTCTATCGGGACAGCAAAAAACATTCAGTACTTC | CASSSIGTAKNIQYF
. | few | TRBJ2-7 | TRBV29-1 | TGCAGCGTTAATAGGGGGAGCTCCTACGAGCAGTACTTC | CSVNRGSSYEQYF
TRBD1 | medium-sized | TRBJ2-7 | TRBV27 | TGTGCCAGCAGTTACCCGGGACAGGGGGTTTACGAGCAGTACTTC | CASSYPGQGVYEQYF
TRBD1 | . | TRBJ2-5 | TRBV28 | TGTGCCAGCAGTTTAGGCCAGAGGACAGGGGAAGAGACCCAGTACTTC | CASSLGQRTGEETQYF
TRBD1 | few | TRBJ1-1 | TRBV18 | TGTGCCAGCTCACCGGACAGGGGCACTGAAGCTTTCTTT | CASSPDRGTEAFF
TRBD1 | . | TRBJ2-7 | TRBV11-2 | TGTGCCAGCACCCCAACCCCGGGACAGGATGTCTACGAGCAGTACTTC | CASTPTPGQDVYEQYF
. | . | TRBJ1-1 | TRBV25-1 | TGTGCCAGCAGGGATTCAAGGGGGAACACTGAAGCTTTCTTT | CASRDSRGNTEAFF
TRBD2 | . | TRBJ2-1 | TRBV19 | TGTGCCAGTAGTATAGTCGCGGGAGGGGTTCACAATGAGCAGTTCTTC | CASSIVAGGVHNEQFF
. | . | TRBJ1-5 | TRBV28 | TGTGCCAGCAGTCAATTGGTGGGTGGCAATCAGCCCCAGCATTTT | CASSQLVGGNQPQHF
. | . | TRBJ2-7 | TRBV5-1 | TGCGCCAGCAGCCTAGGCGTCTCGCGGAGTACCTACGAGCAGTACTTC | CASSLGVSRSTYEQYF
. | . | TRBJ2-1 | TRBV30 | TGTGCCTGGAGTTCAGGGCAGAACAATGAGCAGTTCTTC | CAWSSGQNNEQFF
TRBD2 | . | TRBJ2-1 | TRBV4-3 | TGCGCCAGCAGCCAAGGACTAGCGGGATACTACAATGAGCAGTTCTTC | CASSQGLAGYYNEQFF
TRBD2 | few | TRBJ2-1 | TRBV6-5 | TGTGCTACCGAAGAGGGCGGGAGTGGATACAATGAGCAGTTCTTC | CATEEGGSGYNEQFF
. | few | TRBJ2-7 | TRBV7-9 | TGTGCCAGCAGCTCCCCTCCAAGCGAGCAGTACTTC | CASSSPPSEQYF
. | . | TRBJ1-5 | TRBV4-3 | TGCGCCAGCAGCCAAGCGGGCTGGGGGCAGCATAGCAATCAGCCCCAGCATTTT | CASSQAGWGQHSNQPQHF
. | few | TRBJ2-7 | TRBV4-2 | TGTGCCAGCAGCCTGTCCCCCGGGGACGGCTACGAGCAGTACTTC | CASSLSPGDGYEQYF
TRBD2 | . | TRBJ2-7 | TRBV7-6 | TGTGCCAGCAGCTTAGGGGCTAGCGGAACATACGAGCAGTACTTC | CASSLGASGTYEQYF
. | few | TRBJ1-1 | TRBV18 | TGTGCCAGCTCACCGGCTGTTAACACTGAAGCTTTCTTT | CASSPAVNTEAFF
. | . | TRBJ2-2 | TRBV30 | TGTGCCAGCAGAGAGGGGAACACCGGGGAGCTGTTTTTT | CASREGNTGELFF
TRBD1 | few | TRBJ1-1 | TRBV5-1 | TGCGCCAGCAGCCCAGGGGGGGCTGAAGCTTTCTTT | CASSPGGAEAFF
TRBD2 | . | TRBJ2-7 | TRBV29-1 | TGCAGCGTTGAAGAGGGGGCTAGCGGGAGTTACTACGAGCAGTACTTC | CSVEEGASGSYYEQYF
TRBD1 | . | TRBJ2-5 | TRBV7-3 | TGTGCCAGCAGCATAACAGGGGGGGAGACCCAGTACTTC | CASSITGGETQYF
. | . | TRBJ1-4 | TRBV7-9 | TGTGCCAGCAGGGACGTCGGGGAGGCTAATGAAAAACTGTTTTTT | CASRDVGEANEKLFF
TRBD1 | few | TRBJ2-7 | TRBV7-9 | TGTGCCAGCAGCATCTACCTGGACAGGGATAACGAGCAGTACTTC | CASSIYLDRDNEQYF
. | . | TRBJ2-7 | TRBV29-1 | TGCAGCGCCTCAGGGTTTCTTTCCTACGAGCAGTACTTC | CSASGFLSYEQYF
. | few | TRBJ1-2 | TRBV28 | TGTGCCAGCAGTCCCGGATCCTTAAATGGCTACACCTTC | CASSPGSLNGYTF
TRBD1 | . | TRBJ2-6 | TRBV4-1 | TGCGCCAGCAGCCTTTCGGGGACAGGGCTCTCTGGGGCCAACGTCCTGACTTTC | CASSLSGTGLSGANVLTF
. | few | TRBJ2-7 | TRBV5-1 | TGCGCCAGCAGCTTGGGGAGGGAGTTCGACGAGCAGTACTTC | CASSLGREFDEQYF
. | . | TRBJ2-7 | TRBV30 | TGTGCCTGGAGTGTATATTCTCATGGGGAGCAGTACTTC | CAWSVYSHGEQYF
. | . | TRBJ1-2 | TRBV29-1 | TGCAGCGTTGCGGGTCGGGGGCAGGTTTATGGCTACACCTTC | CSVAGRGQVYGYTF
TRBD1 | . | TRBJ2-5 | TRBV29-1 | TGCAGCGTTGGGACAGGGCTCGGGGAGCAGTACTTC | CSVGTGLGEQYF
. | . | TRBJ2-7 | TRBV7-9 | TGTGCCAGCAGCTTACGAACAGACGAGCAGTACTTC | CASSLRTDEQYF
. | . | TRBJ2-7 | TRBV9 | TGTGCCAGCAGCCCGGGACTCTTTTACGAGCAGTACTTC | CASSPGLFYEQYF
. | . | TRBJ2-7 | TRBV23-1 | TGCGCCAGCAGCCAAGAACTGGTGGGGAGCTCCTACGAGCAGTACTTC | CASSQELVGSSYEQYF
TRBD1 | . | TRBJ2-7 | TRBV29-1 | TGCAGCGTATGGACAGGGTCGGACGAGCAGTACTTC | CSVWTGSDEQYF
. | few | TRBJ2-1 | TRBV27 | TGTGCCAGCAGTTTAGGCGGGTGGGAGCAGTTCTTC | CASSLGGWEQFF
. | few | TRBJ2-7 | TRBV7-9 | TGTGCCAGCAGCCGCTCTTCGGACGGTAGCTCCTACGAGCAGTACTTC | CASSRSSDGSSYEQYF
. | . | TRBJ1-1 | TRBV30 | TGTGCCTGGAGTCCGGGGAAAGGTGAAGCTTTCTTT | CAWSPGKGEAFF
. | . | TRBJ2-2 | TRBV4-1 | TGCGCCAGCAGCCGTCCCGGGGAGCTGTTTTTT | CASSRPGELFF
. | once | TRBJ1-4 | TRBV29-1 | TGCAGCGTTGATTGGGGGCGAGGAGATGAAAAACTGTTTTTT | CSVDWGRGDEKLFF
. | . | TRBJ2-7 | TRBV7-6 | TGTGCCAGCAGCTGGGCCGGCGGGTCCGAGCAGTACTTC | CASSWAGGSEQYF